This TCR beta chain was identified in a study of memory CD4+ T cells and cytomegalovirus serostatus. Across the study: This sample comes from healthy Belgian adults, eight or nine CMV seropositive, 24 seronegative.

Points on this clone: Its antigen is unidentified.

Profiled with immunoSEQ multiplex PCR; TCRdb holds only in-frame clones, not every one. The sample lists about 67,000 clones; 70% to 80% were seen once. Trimming removed 1 base from V and 5 bases from J; junction bases left unmatched: 6. Germline lookup yields CDR1 SGHNT and CDR2 YENEEA. The CDR3 sequence is 15 residues long. Whole-study findings and limits: 67 of 164 known CMV-associated TCRbeta sequences appeared in CD4+ memory.

Single viable CD3+CD4+CD8-CD45RO+ cells were sorted as the memory CD4+ T cells. Serum IgG to CMV pp150, pp28, p38 and p52 defined serostatus. This receptor was obtained from an adult in good health and CMV-seropositive. Material for sequencing was memory CD4+ T cells from blood. The V gene is TRBV11-3, the J gene TRBJ2-3; 7 nucleotides match TRBD2. The CDR3 nucleotides read TGTGCCAGCAGCTTAGTTTGGGGAGGGGAAGATACGCAGTATTTT. Its translation: CASSLVWGGEDTQYF.